The 5 T cell receptor beta chains listed next were all sequenced from one sample in a study of response to subunit inactivated influenza vaccine (dated by TCRdb to the late 2010s). The method behind the library was RT-PCR. TCRdb records Illumina HiSeq 2500 as the sequencer. TCRdb reworked the public reads: Q25 trimming with fastp, MiXCR clone assembly, productive beta chains retained. CDR3 protein sequences are deduplicated, and each keeps its most common genes and DNA. The sample data list around 530,000 distinct CDR3 sequences, and around 11% of these were observed just once. Clones ranked in the top ten supply roughly 10% of the sample. The material was PBMCs from blood, obtained on the day of vaccination. These receptors all stem from a man aged 45-60 years who received an inactivated influenza vaccine. Donor details come from another sample of the same person, matched by shared clones.

This clonotype has a handful of counts. The CDR3 loop reads CASSLEGRAGGTDTQYF. CDR3 sequence (DNA): TGTGCCAGCAGCTTGGAAGGTCGTGCCGGGGGCACAGATACGCAGTATTTT. The chain couples TRBV5-6 to TRBJ2-3, with D perhaps matching TRBD2 (5 bases). Germline V gives CDR1 SGHDT, CDR2 YYEEEE. The CDR3 is 17 amino acids. V lost 0 bases, J lost 1 base, and 15 bases lay in between.

V is TRBV3-1 and J is TRBJ2-5; 11 bases are shared with TRBD1. The CDR3 loop spans 17 amino acids. After removal of 1 base from V and 5 bases from J, the junction contained 9 bases not matched to a gene. Germline assignment: CDR1 LGHDT and CDR2 YNNKEL (reference sequence). This CDR3 reads CASSQARTGGFFETQYF. The DNA of the CDR3 is TGTGCCAGCAGCCAAGCCCGGACAGGGGGCTTCTTCGAGACCCAGTACTTC.

This clonotype was recorded a few times. CDR3 amino acids: CATSREAGTGYEQYF. For the CDR3, the DNA is TGTGCCACCAGCAGGGAGGCCGGGACAGGCTACGAGCAGTACTTC. The chain couples TRBV15 to TRBJ2-7; 8 bases are a match to TRBD1. CDR1 is LNHNV, CDR2 YYDKDF, per germline (reference sequence). The CDR3 consists of 15 residues. V trimming: 3 bases; J trimming: 3 bases; junction bases outside the gene matches: 7.

The rearrangement joins TRBV6-2 or TRBV6-3 to TRBJ1-5, with unresolved D. Germline lookup yields CDR1 MNHEY and CDR2 SVGEGT. V dropped 5 bases and J dropped 7 bases, with 24 bases sitting between them. The CDR3 length is 17 residues. The CDR3 sequence: CASSHLEPSWGEQPQHF. The DNA of the CDR3 is TGTGCCAGCAGTCACTTGGAACCTTCTTGGGGAGAACAGCCCCAGCATTTT.

This clonotype was observed a few times. This chain uses TRBV28 with TRBJ2-7; 8 bases match TRBD1. The CDR3 consists of 13 residues. The J segment lost 3 bases and the V segment lost 5 bases, leaving 3 bases of the junction unmatched. Germline lookup yields CDR1 MDHEN and CDR2 SYDVKM. The CDR3 bases are TGTGCCAGCAGTCGGACAGGGTTCTACGAGCAGTACTTC. It translates to CASSRTGFYEQYF.